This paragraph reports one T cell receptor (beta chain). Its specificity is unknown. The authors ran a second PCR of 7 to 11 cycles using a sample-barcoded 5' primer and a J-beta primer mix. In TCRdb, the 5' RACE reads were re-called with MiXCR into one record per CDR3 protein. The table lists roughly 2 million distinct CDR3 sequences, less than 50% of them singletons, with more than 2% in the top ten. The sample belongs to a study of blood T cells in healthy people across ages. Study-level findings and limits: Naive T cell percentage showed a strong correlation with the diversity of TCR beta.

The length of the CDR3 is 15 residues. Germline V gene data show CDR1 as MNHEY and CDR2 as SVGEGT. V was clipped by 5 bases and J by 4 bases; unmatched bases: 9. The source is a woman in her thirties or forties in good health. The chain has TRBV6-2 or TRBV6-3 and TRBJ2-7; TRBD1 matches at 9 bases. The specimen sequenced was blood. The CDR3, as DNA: TGTGCCAGCAGTCGTGGGACAGGGTGGAGATACGAGCAGTACTTC. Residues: CASSRGTGWRYEQYF.